One T cell receptor (beta chain) is described in this entry. Sequenced patients had shown CD8+CD57+ cell expansion by flow cytometry. The V gene's germline CDR1 is SNHLY and CDR2 FYNNEI. There are 12 residues in the CDR3. The V end lost 2 bases, the J end lost 8 bases, and 9 bases lay between the germline ends. The data stem from a study of CD8+CD57+ T cells in acquired aplastic anemia. TCR beta VDJ and CDR3 profiling used genomic DNA as template. TCRdb called the reads again in MiXCR, with one record for every CDR3 protein. The sample holds some 170,000 distinct CDR3 sequences; around half are singletons and the top ten take roughly 1.2%.

This TCR was recovered from a human donor with aplastic anemia. Sequenced material: sorted CD4+, CD8+, or CD8+CD57+ T cells (not recorded which) from PBMCs. This chain links TRBV2 with TRBJ1-2; D gene uncertain. The CDR3 is CASSEWVGGYTF. The CDR3 nucleotides read TGTGCCAGCAGTGAATGGGTAGGAGGCTACACCTTC.